Listed below are T cell receptor beta chains from one sample, sequenced in a study of blood T cell repertoires in COVID-19. The assay was immunoSEQ multiplex PCR, and TCRdb's table has in-frame clones only and misses some. The sample shows about 330,000 clones, about 87% of them seen only once. Sequencing was done on a sample of PBMCs or T cells enriched from blood (not recorded which). The receptors come from a woman between 25 and 40 years old who had recovered from COVID-19. The conserved cysteine and the conserved F or W are not part of the CDR3 here. Clone sizes are given selectively: once, few, many, or a class where the clone is expanded.

>TRBJ2-5|-|TRBV2
ASSEASQGYGQETQY
>TRBJ2-7|-|TRBV27
ASSGGTASFPYEQY
>TRBJ1-1|few|TRBV3-1/TRBV3-2
ASSQGPGRGGIDTEAF
>TRBJ1-2|-|TRBV4-2
ASSQSPQNYGYT
>TRBJ2-7|once|TRBV7-2
ASSPKQKTYEQY
>TRBJ1-1|-|TRBV5-1
ASSPWTTVFMNTEAF
>TRBJ1-1|-|TRBV7-9
ASSLLDRNNREAF
>TRBJ1-1|-|TRBV11-2
ASSLDRDAEAF
>TRBJ2-3|-|TRBV11-2
ASSHSGDTQY
>TRBJ2-5|-|TRBV7-9
ASSLDSGGSGWY
>TRBJ1-2|-|TRBV20-1
SASTQAGTVYGYT
>TRBJ2-3|-|TRBV28
ASRPVAGLSTDTQY
>TRBJ2-7|-|TRBV2
ASSQDSDYEQY
>TRBJ1-6|-|TRBV6-4
ASRSEGVGDSPLH
>TRBJ2-7|-|TRBV5-4
ASSFTGGPLDEQY
>TRBJ1-2|-|TRBV2
ASTSAGGGRYPNYGYT
>TRBJ1-1|-|TRBV7-2
ASSFLRTGSEAF
>TRBJ2-7|-|TRBV5-5
ASSKRRDEQY
>TRBJ1-1|-|TRBV7-8
ASSLAGDRGYMNTEAF
>TRBJ1-1|-|TRBV28
ASSFQKGQGYTEAF
>TRBJ2-1|-|TRBV12-3/TRBV12-4
ASRSSYNEQF
>TRBJ1-1|-|TRBV15
ATFGQRGTEAF
>TRBJ2-7|once|TRBV19
ASRGPGQGGKGVSEQY
>TRBJ1-2|-|TRBV6-5
ASSSRQIVNYGYT
>TRBJ1-5|-|TRBV7-4
ASSPRRRGNQPQH
>TRBJ1-2|-|TRBV19
ASSPSGTGAHGYT
>TRBJ1-6|-|TRBV28
ASRLSSFYNSPLH
>TRBJ1-3|-|TRBV29-1
SVTVSGNTIY
>TRBJ1-6|-|TRBV6-5
ASSPDRVYNSPLH
>TRBJ2-5|once|TRBV7-2
ASSLIYGPAGWETQY
>TRBJ1-5|-|TRBV4-3
ASSQGFVRQSLHQPQH
>TRBJ2-7|-|TRBV2
ASRFRDRAGYEQY
>TRBJ2-3|-|TRBV9
ASSVEGSGGRTDTQY